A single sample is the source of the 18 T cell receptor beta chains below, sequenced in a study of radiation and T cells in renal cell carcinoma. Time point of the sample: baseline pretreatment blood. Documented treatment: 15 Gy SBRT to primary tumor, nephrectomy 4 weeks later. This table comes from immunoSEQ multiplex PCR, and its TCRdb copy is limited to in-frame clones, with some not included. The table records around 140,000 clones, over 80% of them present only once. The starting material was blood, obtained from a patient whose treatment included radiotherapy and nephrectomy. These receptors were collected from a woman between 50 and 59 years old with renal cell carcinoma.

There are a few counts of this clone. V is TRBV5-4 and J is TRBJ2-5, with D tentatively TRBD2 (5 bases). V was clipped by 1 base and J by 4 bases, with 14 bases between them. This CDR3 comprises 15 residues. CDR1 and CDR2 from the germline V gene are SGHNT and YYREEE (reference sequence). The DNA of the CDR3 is TGTGCCAGCAGCTTGAGTCTCGGGGTTCGAGAGACCCAGTACTTC. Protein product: CASSLSLGVRETQYF.

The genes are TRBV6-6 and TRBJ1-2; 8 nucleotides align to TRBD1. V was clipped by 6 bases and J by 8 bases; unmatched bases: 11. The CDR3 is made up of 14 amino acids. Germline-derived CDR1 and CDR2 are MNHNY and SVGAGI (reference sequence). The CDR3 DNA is TGTGCCAGCAGCTCGTCGGACAGGGTGATAGGCTACACCTTC. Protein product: CASSSSDRVIGYTF.

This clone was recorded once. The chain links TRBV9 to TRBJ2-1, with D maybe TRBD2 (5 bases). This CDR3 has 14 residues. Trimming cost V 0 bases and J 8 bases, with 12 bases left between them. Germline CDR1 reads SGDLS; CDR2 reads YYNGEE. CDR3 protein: CASSVVSDSDEQFF. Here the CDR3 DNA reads TGTGCCAGCAGCGTAGTTAGCGATTCTGATGAGCAGTTCTTC.

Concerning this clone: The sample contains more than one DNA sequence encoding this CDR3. The CDR3 region has the DNA TGTGCCAGCAGCTTAGGGGGACAGGGCTACGAGCAGTACTTC. Translation: CASSLGGQGYEQYF. The J gene is TRBJ2-7, the V gene TRBV7-2; 9 bases are shared with TRBD1. There are 14 residues in the CDR3. V lost 1 base to trimming and J lost 3 bases; unmatched junction nucleotides: 1. Per germline, CDR1 SGHTA and CDR2 FQGNSA.

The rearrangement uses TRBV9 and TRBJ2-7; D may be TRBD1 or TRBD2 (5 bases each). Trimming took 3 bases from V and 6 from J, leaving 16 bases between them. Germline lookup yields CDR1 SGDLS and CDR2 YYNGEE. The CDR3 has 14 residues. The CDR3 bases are TGTGCCAGCAGCGAGGGTCTGGCTGGGGGCGAGCAGTACTTC. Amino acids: CASSEGLAGGEQYF.

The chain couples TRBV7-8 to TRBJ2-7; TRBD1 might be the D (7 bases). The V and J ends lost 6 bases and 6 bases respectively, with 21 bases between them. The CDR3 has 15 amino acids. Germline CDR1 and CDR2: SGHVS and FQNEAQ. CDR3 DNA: TGTGCCAGCAGTTACGACGACAGGGACTTCGCCGAGCAGTACTTC. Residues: CASSYDDRDFAEQYF.

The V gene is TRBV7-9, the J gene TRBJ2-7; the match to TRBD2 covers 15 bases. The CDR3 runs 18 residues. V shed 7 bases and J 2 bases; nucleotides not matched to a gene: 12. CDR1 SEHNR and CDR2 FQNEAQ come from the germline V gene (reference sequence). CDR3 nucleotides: TGTGCCAGCACCCGCGCCGGGACTAGCGGGGGGAACACCTACGAGCAGTACTTC. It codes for CASTRAGTSGGNTYEQYF.

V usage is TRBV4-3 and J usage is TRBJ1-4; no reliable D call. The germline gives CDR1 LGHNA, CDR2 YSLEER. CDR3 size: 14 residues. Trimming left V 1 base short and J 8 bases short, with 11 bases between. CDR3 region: CASSQVPTGEKLFF. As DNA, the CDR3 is TGCGCCAGCAGCCAAGTCCCTACCGGGGAAAAACTGTTTTTT.

In nucleotides, the CDR3 is TGCGCCAGCAGCTCGCGACAGGGGCACTCCTACGAGCAGTACTTC. It yields the protein CASSSRQGHSYEQYF. The chain couples TRBV5-1 to TRBJ2-7; 8 nucleotides line up with TRBD1. Germline assignment: CDR1 SGHRS and CDR2 YFSETQ. The J segment lost 0 bases and the V segment lost 3 bases, leaving 5 bases of the junction unmatched. The CDR3 spans 15 residues.

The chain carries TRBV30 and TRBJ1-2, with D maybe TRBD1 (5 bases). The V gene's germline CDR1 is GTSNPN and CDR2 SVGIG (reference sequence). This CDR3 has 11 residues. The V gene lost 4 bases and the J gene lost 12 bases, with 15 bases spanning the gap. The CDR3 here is CAWTTGGEDTF. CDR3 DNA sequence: TGTGCCTGGACCACCGGGGGGGAGGACACCTTC. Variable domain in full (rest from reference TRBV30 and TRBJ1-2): SQTIHQWPATLVQPVGSPLSLECTVEGTSNPNLYWYRQAAGRGLQLLFYSVGIGQISSEVPQNLSASRPQDRQFILSSKKLLLSDSGFYLCAWTTGGEDTFGSGTRLTVV.

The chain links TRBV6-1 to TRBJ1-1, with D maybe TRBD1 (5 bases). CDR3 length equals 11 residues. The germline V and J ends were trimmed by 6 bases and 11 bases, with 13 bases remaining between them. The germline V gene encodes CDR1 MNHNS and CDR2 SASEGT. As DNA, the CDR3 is TGTGCCAGCAGGGCGGGACCTTGGGCTTTCTTT. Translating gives CASRAGPWAFF.

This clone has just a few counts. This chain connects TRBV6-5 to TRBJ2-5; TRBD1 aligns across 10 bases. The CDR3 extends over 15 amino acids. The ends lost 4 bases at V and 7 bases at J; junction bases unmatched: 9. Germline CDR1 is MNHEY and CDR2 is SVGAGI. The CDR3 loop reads CASSFSGTGVLTQYF. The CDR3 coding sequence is TGTGCCAGCAGTTTCTCCGGGACAGGGGTTTTGACCCAGTACTTC.

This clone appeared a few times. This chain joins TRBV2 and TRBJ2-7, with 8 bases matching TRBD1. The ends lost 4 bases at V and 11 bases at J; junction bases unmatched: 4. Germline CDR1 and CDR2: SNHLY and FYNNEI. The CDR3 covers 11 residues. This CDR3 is CASSAETGEYF. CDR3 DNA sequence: TGTGCCAGCAGTGCGGAGACAGGGGAGTACTTC.

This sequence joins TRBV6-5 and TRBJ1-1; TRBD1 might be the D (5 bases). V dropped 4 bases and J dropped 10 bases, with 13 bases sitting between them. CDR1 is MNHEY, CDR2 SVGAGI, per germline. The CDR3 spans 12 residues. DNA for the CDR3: TGTGCCAGCAGTTTCCCCGCCGGGACAGCTTTCTTT. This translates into CASSFPAGTAFF.

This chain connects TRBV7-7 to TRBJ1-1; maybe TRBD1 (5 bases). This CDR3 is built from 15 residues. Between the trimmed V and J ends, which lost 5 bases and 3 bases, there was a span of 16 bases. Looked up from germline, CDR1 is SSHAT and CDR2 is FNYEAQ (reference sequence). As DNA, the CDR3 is TGTGCCAGCAGCCCGCGGGGGGGGTCGGACACTGAAGCTTTCTTT. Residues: CASSPRGGSDTEAFF.

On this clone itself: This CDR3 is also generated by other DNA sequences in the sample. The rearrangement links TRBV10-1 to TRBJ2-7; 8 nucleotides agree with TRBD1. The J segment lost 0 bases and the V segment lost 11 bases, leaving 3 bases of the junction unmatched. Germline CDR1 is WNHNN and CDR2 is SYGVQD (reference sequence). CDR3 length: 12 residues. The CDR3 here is CASGTGSYEQYF. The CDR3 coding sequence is TGCGCCTCCGGGACAGGCTCCTACGAGCAGTACTTC.

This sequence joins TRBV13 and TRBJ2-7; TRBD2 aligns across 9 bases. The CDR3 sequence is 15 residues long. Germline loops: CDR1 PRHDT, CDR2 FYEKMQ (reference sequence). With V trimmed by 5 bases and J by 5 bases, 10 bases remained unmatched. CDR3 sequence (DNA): TGTGCCAGCAGCCCGGGCGGGAGGGCCCTCCACGAGCAGTACTTC. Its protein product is CASSPGGRALHEQYF.

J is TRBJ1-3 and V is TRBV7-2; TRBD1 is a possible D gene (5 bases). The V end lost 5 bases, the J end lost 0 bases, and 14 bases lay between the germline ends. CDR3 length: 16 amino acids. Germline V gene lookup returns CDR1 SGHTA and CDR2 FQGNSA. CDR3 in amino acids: CASSGRDAGSGNTIYF. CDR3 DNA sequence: TGTGCCAGCAGCGGCCGGGACGCCGGCTCTGGAAACACCATATATTTT.